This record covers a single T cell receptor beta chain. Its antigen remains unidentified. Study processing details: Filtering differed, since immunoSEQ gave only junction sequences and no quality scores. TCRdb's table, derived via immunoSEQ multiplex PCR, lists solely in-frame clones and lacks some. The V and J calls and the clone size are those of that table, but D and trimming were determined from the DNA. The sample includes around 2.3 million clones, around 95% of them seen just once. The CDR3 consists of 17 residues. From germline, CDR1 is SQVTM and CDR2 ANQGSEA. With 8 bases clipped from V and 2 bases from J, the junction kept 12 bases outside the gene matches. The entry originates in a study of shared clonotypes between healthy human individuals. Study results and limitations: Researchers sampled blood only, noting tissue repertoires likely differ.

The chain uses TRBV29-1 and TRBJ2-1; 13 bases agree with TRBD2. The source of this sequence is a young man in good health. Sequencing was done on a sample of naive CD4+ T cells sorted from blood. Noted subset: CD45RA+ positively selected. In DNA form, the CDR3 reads TGCAGCTCGTCGGGACTAGCGGGAACCCTGCCCTACAATGAGCAGTTCTTC. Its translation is CSSSGLAGTLPYNEQFF.